This T cell receptor beta chain stems from a study of cytomegalovirus exposure and HLA in healthy donors. Findings of the study overall: V- and J-gene trimming of TCR beta was linked (in a later analysis) to a missense DCLRE1C variant. Reportedly, diagnosis of cytomegalovirus status by the classifier showed high specificity and sensitivity.

The PCR ran on 60 Vbeta and 13 Jbeta primers. Method: immunoSEQ multiplex PCR; TCRdb's copy keeps in-frame clones and lacks some. The data show about 130,000 clones, with approximately 81% seen just once and 3% to 4% held by the top ten. As for this clone: Its antigen remains unknown.

The sequence was collected from a man between 18 and 29 years old in good health and CMV-seropositive. The sample taken for sequencing was PBMCs.

The CDR3 protein is CASSYSYRGEQYF. DNA of the CDR3: TGTGCCAGCAGTTACTCTTACAGGGGCGAGCAGTACTTC. The chain links TRBV6-5 to TRBJ2-7; 7 nucleotides align to TRBD1. V shed 0 bases, J shed 6 bases, and the junction held 2 bases outside the gene matches. This CDR3 spans 13 amino acids. Germline lookup yields CDR1 MNHEY and CDR2 SVGAGI.